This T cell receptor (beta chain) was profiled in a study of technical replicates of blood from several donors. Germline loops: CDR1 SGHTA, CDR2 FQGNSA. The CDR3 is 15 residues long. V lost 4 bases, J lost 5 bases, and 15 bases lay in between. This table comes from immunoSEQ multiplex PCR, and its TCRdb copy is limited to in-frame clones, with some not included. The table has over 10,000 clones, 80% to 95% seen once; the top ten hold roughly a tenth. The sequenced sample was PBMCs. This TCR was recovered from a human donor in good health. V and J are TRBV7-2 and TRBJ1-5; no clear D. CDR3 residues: CASSSSAGSHQPQHF. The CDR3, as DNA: TGTGCCAGCAGCTCCTCGGCGGGGAGCCATCAGCCCCAGCATTTT.